The next 20 T cell receptor beta chains were all read from a single sample in a study of shared clonotypes between healthy human individuals. TCRdb's copy holds only in-frame clones and misses some; the assay was immunoSEQ multiplex PCR. The sample has millions of clones, 85% to 95% seen once. Sequenced: naive CD4+ T cells sorted from blood. This sample's subset: CD45RA+ positively selected. The receptors shown here come from a man younger than 35 in good health.

The chain employs TRBV6-1 and TRBJ1-4, with D possibly matching TRBD1 (5 bases). Looked up from germline, CDR1 is MNHNS and CDR2 is SASEGT. The length of the CDR3 is 15 residues. Deletions cut 7 bases from V and 4 bases from J, with 16 bases between. The CDR3 nucleotides are TGTGCCAGCACGAGGACCGGGACGGTTAATGAAAAACTGTTTTTT. It encodes CASTRTGTVNEKLFF.

V usage is TRBV19 and J usage is TRBJ1-2; TRBD1 might be the D (6 bases). CDR3 length: 16 residues. V was cut by 3 bases and J by 0 bases, with 14 bases left in between. Germline V gene sequence: CDR1 LNHDA, CDR2 SQIVND (reference sequence). CDR3 loop: CASSIGGMGANYGYTF. The CDR3 nucleotides are TGTGCCAGTAGTATTGGGGGCATGGGAGCTAACTATGGCTACACCTTC.

The CDR3 nucleotides read TGCGCCAGCAGCTTGCGCGTTTGGACTGGGGCCAACGTCCTGACTTTC. It encodes CASSLRVWTGANVLTF. V usage is TRBV5-1 and J usage is TRBJ2-6; D remains ambiguous. V gave up 1 base and J gave up 2 bases, with 10 bases separating them. This CDR3 comprises 16 residues. CDR1 and CDR2 from the germline V gene are SGHRS and YFSETQ. The full variable domain, completed using reference TRBV5-1 and TRBJ2-6, is KAGVTQTPRYLIKTRGQQVTLSCSPISGHRSVSWYQQTPGQGLQFLFEYFSETQRNKGNFPGRFSGRQFSNSRSEMNVSTLELGDSALYLCASSLRVWTGANVLTFGAGSRLTVL.

Turning to this clone: The sample holds other DNA sequences that translate to the same CDR3. V and J are TRBV4-1 and TRBJ2-5; D could derive from TRBD1 or TRBD2 (5 bases each). Germline V gives CDR1 MGHRA, CDR2 YSYEKL. The CDR3 length is 14 residues. V lost 1 base and J lost 5, with 11 bases in between. The CDR3 bases are TGCGCCAGCAGCCAAGGGGACCGTGCGGAGACCCAGTACTTC. Its translation is CASSQGDRAETQYF.

Note on this clone: Other DNA sequences within the sample encode an identical CDR3. This chain connects TRBV7-2 to TRBJ2-1; 8 positions agree with TRBD1. Germline-derived CDR1 and CDR2 are SGHTA and FQGNSA. CDR3 length equals 15 residues. The J segment lost 2 bases and the V segment lost 2 bases, leaving 2 bases of the junction unmatched. CDR3 DNA: TGTGCCAGCAGCTTATCAGGGGGCGCCTACAATGAGCAGTTCTTC. This encodes CASSLSGGAYNEQFF.

The J gene is TRBJ1-3, the V gene TRBV9; D unclear. This CDR3 is 16 amino acids long. V dropped 0 bases and J dropped 0 bases, with 10 bases sitting between them. Looked up from germline, CDR1 is SGDLS and CDR2 is YYNGEE. CDR3 in amino acids: CASSVALGYSGNTIYF. CDR3 nucleotide sequence: TGTGCCAGCAGCGTAGCTCTGGGTTACTCTGGAAACACCATATATTTT. Looking up the rest from reference TRBV9 and TRBJ1-3 gives the full variable domain: DSGVTQTPKHLITATGQRVTLRCSPRSGDLSVYWYQQSLDQGLQFLIQYYNGEERAKGNILERFSAQQFPDLHSELNLSSLELGDSALYFCASSVALGYSGNTIYFGEGSWLTVV.

The V call is TRBV7-9, the J call TRBJ2-1; 8 bases fit TRBD1. Per the germline V gene, CDR1 is SEHNR and CDR2 is FQNEAQ (reference sequence). J gave up 6 bases and V 8 bases, and 15 bases lay outside the gene matches. This CDR3 has 16 residues. CDR3 in DNA: TGTGCCAGCCGCCTAGGGAGGACAGGGTCGAGCAATGAGCAGTTCTTC. Encoded protein: CASRLGRTGSSNEQFF.

V gene TRBV5-1 combines with J gene TRBJ1-1, with 11 bases lining up with TRBD1. Germline V gene lookup returns CDR1 SGHRS and CDR2 YFSETQ. After removal of 4 bases from V and 7 bases from J, the junction contained 9 bases not matched to a gene. The CDR3 has 15 residues. Here the CDR3 reads CASSERPGQGDEAFF. In DNA form, the CDR3 reads TGCGCCAGCAGCGAAAGACCGGGACAGGGGGATGAAGCTTTCTTT.

V is TRBV4-3 and J is TRBJ1-6, with D uncertain. V was trimmed by 0 bases and J by 4 bases, leaving 4 bases between them. Germline V gene lookup returns CDR1 LGHNA and CDR2 YSLEER. The CDR3 sequence is 14 residues long. CDR3 protein: CASSQEAYNSPLHF. CDR3 nucleotide sequence: TGCGCCAGCAGCCAAGAGGCATATAATTCACCCCTCCACTTT.

Notes on this clone: This sample also contains other DNA sequences that code for the same CDR3. The chain joins TRBV6-5 to TRBJ2-5; a possible D gene is TRBD1 (6 bases). Looked up from germline, CDR1 is MNHEY and CDR2 is SVGAGI. Trimming pared 3 bases from V and 3 bases from J, leaving 8 bases between. CDR3 size: 13 residues. CDR3 residues: CASSYRGKETQYF. As DNA, the CDR3 is TGTGCCAGCAGTTATAGGGGGAAAGAGACCCAGTACTTC.

V gene TRBV19 combines with J gene TRBJ1-5; a possible D gene is TRBD1 (6 bases). In germline, CDR1 is LNHDA, CDR2 SQIVND (reference sequence). The CDR3 runs to 14 residues. Trimming took off 7 bases at V and 0 bases at J, with 10 bases between the two ends. This CDR3 is CASTGTNSNQPQHF. The CDR3 coding sequence is TGTGCCAGTACCGGGACAAATAGCAATCAGCCCCAGCATTTT.

V usage is TRBV14 and J usage is TRBJ2-7; D not resolved. Deletions cut 0 bases from V and 1 base from J, with 4 bases between. The CDR3 runs 13 residues. Germline assignment: CDR1 SGHDN and CDR2 FVKESK. The CDR3 DNA reads TGTGCCAGCAGCCAAGATCCTTCCTACGAGCAGTACTTC. This encodes CASSQDPSYEQYF.

V is TRBV6-6 and J is TRBJ2-1; TRBD1 aligns across 9 bases. The V segment lost 10 bases and the J segment 10 bases; nucleotides outside the gene matches: 17. The CDR3 has 15 amino acids. Per the germline V gene, CDR1 is MNHNY and CDR2 is SVGAGI (reference sequence). The CDR3 DNA reads as TGTGCCATCTCCGGTGGGGGACAGGGAGGGTTCGAGCAGTTCTTC. It codes for CAISGGGQGGFEQFF.

The chain employs TRBV5-1 and TRBJ2-7; possibly TRBD1 for D (5 bases). Trimming left V 1 base short and J 2 bases short, with 10 bases between. Germline loops: CDR1 SGHRS, CDR2 YFSETQ. The CDR3 spans 14 residues. The CDR3 nucleotides read TGCGCCAGCAGCTTGAGCAGGGTAACCTACGAGCAGTACTTC. Protein: CASSLSRVTYEQYF.

V gene TRBV2 combines with J gene TRBJ2-3; 7 nucleotides match TRBD1. Germline V lookup: CDR1 SNHLY, CDR2 FYNNEI. The CDR3 has 16 amino acids. The trim removed 4 bases at V and 4 bases at J, leaving 11 bases unmatched. The CDR3 DNA reads TGTGCCAGCAGTGCGAGGGACAGCCGGATAGCAGATACGCAGTATTTT. It is translated as CASSARDSRIADTQYF.

The chain joins TRBV6-5 to TRBJ1-2; D may be TRBD1 (5 bases). The CDR3 spans 13 residues. The V end was cut by 2 bases, the J end by 4 bases, with 8 bases between. The V gene's germline CDR1 is MNHEY and CDR2 SVGAGI. The CDR3 DNA sequence: TGTGCCAGCAGTTACCAGGGTTTCTATGGCTACACCTTC. Translated: CASSYQGFYGYTF.

Concerning this clone itself: The sample carries other DNA sequences with the same CDR3. V usage is TRBV7-9 and J usage is TRBJ2-7; D assignment may be TRBD1 or TRBD2 (5 bases each). The CDR3 loop spans 14 amino acids. V was pared by 5 bases and J by 1 base, with 12 bases between. Germline V gene sequence: CDR1 SEHNR, CDR2 FQNEAQ (reference sequence). CDR3 protein: CASSPGTPSYEQYF. The CDR3 DNA is TGTGCCAGCAGCCCCGGGACCCCTTCCTACGAGCAGTACTTC.

The chain employs TRBV5-1 and TRBJ2-3, with D tentatively TRBD1 (6 bases). CDR3 length: 15 residues. Trimming took 6 bases from V and 2 from J, leaving 16 bases between them. Germline V gives CDR1 SGHRS, CDR2 YFSETQ. CDR3 sequence (DNA): TGCGCCAGCACTCATACAGGGACCAACACAGATACGCAGTATTTT. Encoded protein: CASTHTGTNTDTQYF.

The V and J genes are TRBV10-1 and TRBJ2-1; weak D call: TRBD2 (6 bases). CDR3 size: 13 residues. Germline V gene lookup returns CDR1 WNHNN and CDR2 SYGVQD (reference sequence). V was trimmed by 6 bases and J by 4 bases, leaving 10 bases between them. In nucleotides, the CDR3 is TGCGCCAGCAGCCCGGGACTTTACAATGAGCAGTTCTTC. Translation: CASSPGLYNEQFF.

The chain couples TRBV6-5 to TRBJ1-5; the D is unclear. V lost 3 bases and J 2 bases, leaving 8 bases between the germline ends. The CDR3 covers 14 residues. In germline, CDR1 is MNHEY, CDR2 SVGAGI. CDR3 DNA sequence: TGTGCCAGCAGTTATTTGGGAGGCAATCAGCCCCAGCATTTT. The encoded protein is CASSYLGGNQPQHF.